The source of this T cell receptor (beta chain) is a study of T cell responses to AZD1222 COVID-19 vaccine. Here immunoSEQ multiplex PCR was the method, and the copy in TCRdb shows in-frame clones only, minus some. The table includes some 150,000 clones, 90% detected once. The V end was cut by 2 bases, the J end by 0 bases, with 13 bases between. CDR1 and CDR2 from the germline V gene are SGHAT and FQNNGV. CDR3 length: 17 amino acids. This sequence was found in an adult in good health. The rearrangement uses TRBV11-2 and TRBJ1-4, with D possibly being TRBD1 (5 bases). This sample comprised peripheral blood, obtained on day 0 of AZD1222 vaccination. The CDR3 DNA reads TGTGCCAGCAGCTTACAGGGTCAATCTGCAACTAATGAAAAACTGTTTTTT. Translating gives CASSLQGQSATNEKLFF.